A single sample is the source of the 8 T cell receptor beta chains below, sequenced in a study of a mutant IDH1 vaccine in newly diagnosed glioma. Their target antigens are unknown. This sample's time point: week 35, safety follow-up. Vaccine doses each comprised 300 ug of mutant IDH1 20-mer peptide, with topical imiquimod. Measured with immunoSEQ multiplex PCR; TCRdb has only the in-frame clones, and not every one. The table lists approximately 31,000 clones, roughly 80% of them singletons. Sample: PBMCs, taken from a glioma patient whose treatment included an IDH1 peptide vaccine. These receptors all come from a woman aged 18-29 years with glioma.

The chain is built from TRBV6-5 and TRBJ2-4; 8 bases agree with TRBD2. The junction had 8 bases not matched to a gene; V was cut back by 2 bases and J by 5 bases. The CDR3 sequence is 16 residues long. The germline CDR1 and CDR2 sequences are MNHEY and SVGAGI. The CDR3 nucleotides read TGTGCCAGCAGTTACGGGCCGGGAGGGATGGAAAACATTCAGTACTTC. Amino acids: CASSYGPGGMENIQYF.

This rearrangement joins TRBV7-9 to TRBJ2-7; 12 bases are shared with TRBD1. Germline V gives CDR1 SEHNR, CDR2 FQNEAQ (reference sequence). Losses at the gene ends were 5 bases for V and 4 bases for J; bases not matched to a gene: 9. This CDR3 has 16 amino acids. The CDR3 DNA follows: TGTGCCAGCAGCCCCCTCTGGGGACAGGGGGCTTACGAGCAGTACTTC. It is translated as CASSPLWGQGAYEQYF.

V and J are TRBV21-1 and TRBJ1-4. TRBV21-1 is marked as a pseudogene. The CDR3 is made up of 19 amino acids. In DNA form, the CDR3 reads TGTGCCAGCAGCTCCTATTTGCCCCCTTACGGGCTTACTAATGAAAAACTGTTTTTT. Encoded protein: CASSSYLPPYGLTNEKLFF.

The chain combines TRBV28 with TRBJ2-7; TRBD2 aligns across 12 bases. Trimming cost V 8 bases and J 4 bases; bases outside gene matches: 3. The CDR3 is made up of 13 amino acids. Germline V lookup: CDR1 MDHEN, CDR2 SYDVKM. The CDR3 DNA reads TGTGCCAGCTCCGGGACTAGCGGGTACGAGCAGTACTTC. Encoded protein: CASSGTSGYEQYF. Filled out from reference TRBV28 and TRBJ2-7, the complete variable domain reads DVKVTQSSRYLVKRTGEKVFLECVQDMDHENMFWYRQDPGLGLRLIYFSYDVKMKEKGDIPEGYSVSREKKERFSLILESASTNQTSMYLCASSGTSGYEQYFGPGTRLTVT.

This chain joins TRBV6-1 and TRBJ2-3; tentatively, D is TRBD1 or TRBD2 (6 bases each). Germline-derived CDR1 and CDR2 are MNHNS and SASEGT. Trimming took 8 bases from V and 7 from J, leaving 13 bases between them. This CDR3 contains 12 residues. CDR3 nucleotides: TGTGCCAGCGCTGAGGGGGGAAATACGCAGTATTTT. This translates into CASAEGGNTQYF.

The gene calls are TRBV19 and TRBJ1-4, with D perhaps TRBD1 (6 bases). CDR3 size: 15 residues. V was shortened by 7 bases and J by 3 bases, with 15 bases between the two germline ends. Germline CDR1 LNHDA, CDR2 SQIVND (reference sequence). CDR3 bases: TGTGCCAGTACCATGGGGGGGCTAGCTAATGAAAAACTGTTTTTT. Amino acids: CASTMGGLANEKLFF.

This clone was found a few times. V and J are TRBV19 and TRBJ1-5; 7 bases align to TRBD1. The CDR3 is 14 amino acids. The V gene end was trimmed by 7 bases and the J gene end by 4 bases; junction bases not matched to a gene: 7. Germline V gives CDR1 LNHDA, CDR2 SQIVND (reference sequence). CDR3 coding DNA: TGTGCCAGTAATCGACAGGGACTAAATCAGCCCCAGCATTTT. Translated: CASNRQGLNQPQHF.

The chain combines TRBV19 with TRBJ2-3; 7 bases align to TRBD1. Germline values: CDR1 LNHDA, CDR2 SQIVND (reference sequence). This CDR3 is 15 amino acids long. J lost 0 bases, V lost 7 bases, and 7 bases had no gene match. CDR3 amino acids: CASTRTGGSTDTQYF. CDR3 DNA sequence: TGTGCCAGTACTCGGACAGGCGGTAGCACAGATACGCAGTATTTT.